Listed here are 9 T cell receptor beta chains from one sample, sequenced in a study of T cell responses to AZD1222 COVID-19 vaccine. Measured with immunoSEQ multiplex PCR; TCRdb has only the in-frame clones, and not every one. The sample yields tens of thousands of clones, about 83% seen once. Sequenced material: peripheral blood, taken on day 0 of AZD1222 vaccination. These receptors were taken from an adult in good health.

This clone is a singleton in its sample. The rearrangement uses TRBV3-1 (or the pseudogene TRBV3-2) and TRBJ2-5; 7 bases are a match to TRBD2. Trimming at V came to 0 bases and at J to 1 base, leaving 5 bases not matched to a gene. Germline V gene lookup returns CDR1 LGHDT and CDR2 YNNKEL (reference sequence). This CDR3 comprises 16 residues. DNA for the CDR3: TGTGCCAGCAGCCAAGACGAAGCGGGGCGCCAAGAGACCCAGTACTTC. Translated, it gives CASSQDEAGRQETQYF.

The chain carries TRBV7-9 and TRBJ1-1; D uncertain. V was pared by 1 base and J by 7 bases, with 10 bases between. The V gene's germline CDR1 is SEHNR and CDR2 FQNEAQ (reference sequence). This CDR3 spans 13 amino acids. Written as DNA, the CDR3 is TGTGCCAGCAGCTTAGGTTCGAACGGTGAAGCTTTCTTT. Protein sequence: CASSLGSNGEAFF.

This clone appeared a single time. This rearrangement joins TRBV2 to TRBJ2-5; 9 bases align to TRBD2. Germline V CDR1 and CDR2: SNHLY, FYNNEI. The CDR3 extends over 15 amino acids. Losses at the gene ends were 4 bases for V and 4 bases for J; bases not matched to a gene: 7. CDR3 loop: CASSGGGGASETQYF. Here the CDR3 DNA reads TGTGCCAGCAGTGGCGGCGGGGGGGCTTCAGAGACCCAGTACTTC.

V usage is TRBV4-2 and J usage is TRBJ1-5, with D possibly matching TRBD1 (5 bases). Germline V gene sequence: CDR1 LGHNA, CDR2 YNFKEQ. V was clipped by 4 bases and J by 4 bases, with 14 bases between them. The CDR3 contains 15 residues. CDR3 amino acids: CASSRRRQGNQPQHF. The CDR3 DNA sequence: TGTGCCAGCAGCCGAAGACGCCAGGGTAATCAGCCCCAGCATTTT.

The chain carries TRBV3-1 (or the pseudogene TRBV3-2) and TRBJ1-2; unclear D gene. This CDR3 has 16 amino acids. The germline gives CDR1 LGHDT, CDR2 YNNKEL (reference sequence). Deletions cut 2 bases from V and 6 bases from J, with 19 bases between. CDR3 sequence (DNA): TGTGCCAGCAGCCAACCCGGACGGGCAGACATGGATGGCTACACCTTC. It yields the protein CASSQPGRADMDGYTF.

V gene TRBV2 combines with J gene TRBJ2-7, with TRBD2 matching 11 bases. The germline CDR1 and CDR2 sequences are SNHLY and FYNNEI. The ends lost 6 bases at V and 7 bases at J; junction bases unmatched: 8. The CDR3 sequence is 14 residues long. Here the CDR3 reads CASSPGLAEGEQYF. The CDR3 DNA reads TGTGCCAGCAGCCCGGGACTAGCGGAGGGAGAGCAGTACTTC. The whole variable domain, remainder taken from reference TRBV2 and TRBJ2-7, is EPEVTQTPSHQVTQMGQEVILRCVPISNHLYFYWYRQILGQKVEFLVSFYNNEISEKSEIFDDQFSVERPDGSNFTLKIRSTKLEDSAMYFCASSPGLAEGEQYFGPGTRLTVT.

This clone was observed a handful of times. The CDR3 nucleotides read TGTGCCAGCAGCCCGGGACCCCCAAACTATGGCTACACCTTC. Translation gives CASSPGPPNYGYTF. The genes are TRBV7-2 and TRBJ1-2; tentative D call: TRBD1 (5 bases). Trimming left V 5 bases short and J 2 bases short, with 12 bases between. In germline, CDR1 is SGHTA, CDR2 FQGNSA. This CDR3 is 14 amino acids long.

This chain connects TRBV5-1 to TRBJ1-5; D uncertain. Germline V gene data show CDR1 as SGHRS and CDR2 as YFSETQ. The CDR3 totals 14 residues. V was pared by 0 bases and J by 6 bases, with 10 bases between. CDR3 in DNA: TGCGCCAGCAGCTTGGATTCGTACAGTCAGCCCCAGCATTTT. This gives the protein CASSLDSYSQPQHF.

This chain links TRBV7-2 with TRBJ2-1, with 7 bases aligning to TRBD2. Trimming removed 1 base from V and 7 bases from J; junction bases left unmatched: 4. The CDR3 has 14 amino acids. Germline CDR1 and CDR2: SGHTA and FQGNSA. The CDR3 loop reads CASSLGGTTNEQFF. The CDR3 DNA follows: TGTGCCAGCAGCTTAGGGGGGACTACTAATGAGCAGTTCTTC.